This is a list of T cell receptor beta chains from one sample in a study of blood T cell repertoires in COVID-19. Produced via immunoSEQ multiplex PCR; TCRdb's table is partial and in-frame only. The data contain more than 250,000 clones, roughly 88% of them singletons. Sequencing was done on a sample of peripheral blood. The receptors shown here come from a human donor in a cohort sampled during active COVID-19. The CDR3 runs from the conserved cysteine through the conserved F or W. D genes are given only for firm matches. Clone sizes are given selectively: once, few, many, or a class where the clone is expanded.

>TRBV6-6|.|.|TRBJ2-1
TGTGCCAGCAGGCCATCTAGCGACAGCTCCTACAATGAGCAGTTCTTC
CASRPSSDSSYNEQFF
>TRBV6-5|.|TRBD1|TRBJ1-2
TGTGCCAGCAGAATAACCGGGACAGGGTACGGCTACACCTTC
CASRITGTGYGYTF
>TRBV4-2|.|TRBD2|TRBJ2-7
TGTGCCAGCAGCCAAGCCCTAGCGGGAGATATGTCCTACGAGCAGTACTTC
CASSQALAGDMSYEQYF
>TRBV3-1/TRBV3-2|.|.|TRBJ1-3
TGTGCCAGCAGCCCCCGTTACTCTGGAAACACCATATATTTT
CASSPRYSGNTIYF
>TRBV3-1/TRBV3-2|.|.|TRBJ1-2
TGTGCCAGCAGCCACCAAGGACAGCAATCAAACTATGGCTACACCTTC
CASSHQGQQSNYGYTF
>TRBV6-5|.|TRBD1|TRBJ1-2
TGTGCCGGTGATATTGACAGGGATGGCTACACCTTC
CAGDIDRDGYTF
>TRBV7-9|.|TRBD1|TRBJ1-6
TGTGCCAGCAGCTGGACAGGGGGGGATTCACCCCTCCACTTT
CASSWTGGDSPLHF
>TRBV6-5|.|TRBD1|TRBJ1-2
TGTGCCAGCGCCCTAAAGGGGGCGCTCGGCTATGGCTACACCTTC
CASALKGALGYGYTF
>TRBV4-2|.|.|TRBJ1-2
TGTGCCAGCAGCCAAGATTTTCAGGGGCCGGGCTATGGCTACACCTTC
CASSQDFQGPGYGYTF
>TRBV15|.|.|TRBJ2-7
TGTGCCACCAGCAGAGATCTGGACAGAACCTACGAGCAGTACTTC
CATSRDLDRTYEQYF
>TRBV29-1|few|.|TRBJ2-7
TGCAGCGTTGGGAGCATGGGGGGTAGACCCCGCGAGCAGTACTTC
CSVGSMGGRPREQYF
>TRBV7-9|.|TRBD2|TRBJ2-7
TGTGCCAGCAGCTCCGACCGGGACTACGTTGAGCAGTACTTC
CASSSDRDYVEQYF
>TRBV6-5|.|.|TRBJ1-3
TGTGCCAGCAGCCCCGTAATCTCTGGAAACACCATATATTTT
CASSPVISGNTIYF
>TRBV4-1|.|.|TRBJ2-3
TGCGCCAGCAGCCAACTGATCGGGACTGCGGATACGCAGTATTTT
CASSQLIGTADTQYF
>TRBV6-5|few|TRBD1|TRBJ1-1
TGTGCCAGCAGAGGGACAGATAACACTGAAGCTTTCTTT
CASRGTDNTEAFF
>TRBV19|.|TRBD1|TRBJ2-7
TGTGCCAGTAGTACTCAGGGGGACAGAGCCTACGAGCAGTACTTC
CASSTQGDRAYEQYF
>TRBV30|.|.|TRBJ1-5
TGTGCCTGGAGTTTTAGGGGTGGCAATCAGCCCCAGCATTTT
CAWSFRGGNQPQHF
>TRBV30|few|TRBD1|TRBJ2-7
TGTGCCTGGAGTGCGACAGGGGACTACGAGCAGTACTTC
CAWSATGDYEQYF
>TRBV7-2|once|TRBD2|TRBJ2-7
TGTGCCAGCAGCCTTGGACTAGCGGGAGGTATATACGAGCAGTACTTC
CASSLGLAGGIYEQYF
>TRBV6-2/TRBV6-3|.|.|TRBJ2-7
TGTGCCAGCAGTTACTCTTACGTGCCCCGAGCAGAGCAGTACTTC
CASSYSYVPRAEQYF
>TRBV30|once|TRBD1|TRBJ2-3
TGTGCCTGGAGTCGGACAGGGGGCGCGGATACGCAGTATTTT
CAWSRTGGADTQYF
>TRBV7-8|.|.|TRBJ2-7
TGTGCCAGCAGCCTTGGGACTTCCAAGAGCTCCTACGAGCAGTACTTC
CASSLGTSKSSYEQYF
>TRBV4-1|.|.|TRBJ2-7
TGCGCCAGCAGCCAAGGTCAGGGAATCGAGCAGTACTTC
CASSQGQGIEQYF
>TRBV6-6|.|TRBD1|TRBJ1-1
TGTGCCAGCAGCCGAAGTCGACAGGGGGCTGCGGGGAGTGAAGCTTTCTTT
CASSRSRQGAAGSEAFF
>TRBV27|.|.|TRBJ1-1
TGTGCCAGCAGCGGGGGGGTATGGACTGAAGCTTTCTTT
CASSGGVWTEAFF
>TRBV19|.|.|TRBJ1-2
TGTGCCAGTAGCCGTCGCGGGGGAGGACTCTATGGCTACACCTTC
CASSRRGGGLYGYTF
>TRBV4-3|.|.|TRBJ1-6
TGCGCCAGCAGCCAAGGGGAGGGAGGGGAGTCACCCCTCCACTTT
CASSQGEGGESPLHF
>TRBV2|.|.|TRBJ2-7
TGTGCCAGCAACCTATACGAGCAGTACTTC
CASNLYEQYF
>TRBV28|once|TRBD2|TRBJ2-1
TGTGCCAGCAGTTTGACTAGCGGACACAATGAGCAGTTCTTC
CASSLTSGHNEQFF
>TRBV28|.|.|TRBJ1-1
TGTGCCAGTTTAACGAACCCAGGGGCAGAAGCTTTCTTT
CASLTNPGAEAFF
>TRBV24-1|.|TRBD1|TRBJ1-5
TGTGCCACCAGTGAGGGGACAGGGGGTCAGCCCCAGCATTTT
CATSEGTGGQPQHF
>TRBV27|.|.|TRBJ1-1
TGTGCCAGCAGTTTAGGGTATACGGTAGGGGCTGAAGCTTTCTTT
CASSLGYTVGAEAFF
>TRBV6-6|.|TRBD1|TRBJ2-5
TGTGCCAGCAGTCGATATAGGCCCCTCCTCCCGACAGGGGGCGTAGAGACCCAGTACTTC
CASSRYRPLLPTGGVETQYF
>TRBV5-4|.|TRBD2|TRBJ2-3
TGTGCCAGCAGCCCCGTTAGGACTAGCGGAACAGATACGCAGTATTTT
CASSPVRTSGTDTQYF
>TRBV10-1|.|TRBD2|TRBJ2-1
TGCGCCAGCAGTGATATCGCTAGCGGGGCCGTTAGCTCCTACAATGAGCAGTTCTTC
CASSDIASGAVSSYNEQFF
>TRBV11-3|.|.|TRBJ1-1
TGTGCCAGCAGCGCCGGGCAGACGGGGACTGAAGCTTTCTTT
CASSAGQTGTEAFF
>TRBV6-2/TRBV6-3|.|TRBD2|TRBJ2-1
TGTGCCAGCAGTGCCGGGGGGGGTCCCAGGGAGCAGTTCTTC
CASSAGGGPREQFF
>TRBV19|.|.|TRBJ1-4
TGTGCCAGTAGTATCCCCTATAATGAAAAACTGTTTTTT
CASSIPYNEKLFF
>TRBV27|.|.|TRBJ1-2
TGTGCCAGCAGTCGAGCAGGCTATGGCTACACCTTC
CASSRAGYGYTF
>TRBV7-2|.|TRBD2|TRBJ2-2
TGTGCCAGCAGGCGACTAGCGGGGGCCCAGAACACCGGGGAGCTGTTTTTT
CASRRLAGAQNTGELFF
>TRBV30|few|.|TRBJ1-5
TGTGCTGCGCGGGGGGCTGTAGGTCAGCCCCAGCATTTT
CAARGAVGQPQHF
>TRBV10-3|once|TRBD2|TRBJ2-7
TGTGCCATCAGTGTCACTAGCGGGAAGGTGGCGAGCGAGCAGTACTTC
CAISVTSGKVASEQYF
>TRBV27|once|.|TRBJ1-1
TGTGCCAGCACCCAGAGCGGATCGAACACTGAAGCTTTCTTT
CASTQSGSNTEAFF
>TRBV2|.|TRBD2|TRBJ2-7
TGTGCCAGCAGTTGGACTAGCTTCGACTCCTACGAGCAGTACTTC
CASSWTSFDSYEQYF
>TRBV2|.|TRBD2|TRBJ2-7
TGTGCCACCTTAGCCCCTAGCGGGAGACACCCCTACGAGCAGTACTTC
CATLAPSGRHPYEQYF
>TRBV6-5|.|.|TRBJ2-7
TGTGCCAGCAGTCCCTCCCGGTACGAGCAGTACTTC
CASSPSRYEQYF